One sample yielded the 8 T cell receptor beta chains listed below, sequenced in a study of shared clonotypes between healthy human individuals (dated by TCRdb to the early 2020s). Library prep was done by the immunoSEQ multiplex PCR assay. TCRdb carries this immuneACCESS record with in-frame sequences only. Its versions omit some clonotypes, under half of them owing to an unresolved V gene in the studies checked, with the rest unexplained. This sample holds about 680,000 clones; less than 80% were observed only once. The ten most abundant clones make up 1.5% to 2% of the sample. Sequences were obtained from memory CD4+ T cells sorted from blood. In the paper's terms, the cell subset or site label means: CD45RA-negative fraction. Source of these receptors: a woman in her thirties in good health.

This chain joins TRBV28 and TRBJ1-2; the D gene is possibly TRBD1 (6 bases). The CDR3 consists of 16 residues. Per germline, CDR1 MDHEN and CDR2 SYDVKM. The germline V and J ends were trimmed by 4 bases and 1 base, with 16 bases remaining between them. The CDR3 region has the DNA TGTGCCAGCAGTTCCCAATGGGGGGGCTTTAACTATGGCTACACCTTC. Its translation is CASSSQWGGFNYGYTF.

This sequence joins TRBV28 and TRBJ2-1; tentative D call: TRBD2 (6 bases). CDR3 length equals 14 residues. V lost 8 bases to trimming and J lost 5 bases, with 16 bases between them. The germline CDR1 and CDR2 sequences are MDHEN and SYDVKM. The CDR3 coding sequence is TGTGCCAGCTGTACCTCTAGCGAACACAATGAGCAGTTCTTC. This sequence encodes CASCTSSEHNEQFF.

The V gene is TRBV11-3, the J gene TRBJ2-1; 12 bases are a match to TRBD2. The V gene's germline CDR1 is SGHNT and CDR2 YENEEA. Trimming removed 5 bases from V and 15 bases from J; junction bases left unmatched: 5. This CDR3 comprises 12 residues. CDR3 protein: CASSRLAGEPFF. The DNA for the CDR3 is TGTGCCAGCAGCCGACTAGCGGGAGAACCGTTCTTC.

This chain connects TRBV27 to TRBJ1-2; 7 bases fit TRBD1. V trimming: 6 bases; J trimming: 4 bases; junction bases outside the gene matches: 14. Germline-derived CDR1 and CDR2 are MNHEY and SMNVEV (reference sequence). This CDR3 has 16 residues. CDR3 in amino acids: CASSPWASTGTYGYTF. The CDR3 DNA is TGTGCCAGCAGCCCTTGGGCCTCGACAGGGACCTATGGCTACACCTTC.

The rearrangement uses TRBV4-1 and TRBJ1-2; 8 nucleotides agree with TRBD1. Looked up from germline, CDR1 is MGHRA and CDR2 is YSYEKL. This CDR3 is 14 amino acids long. With 3 bases clipped from V and 4 bases from J, the junction kept 4 bases outside the gene matches. The CDR3: CASSQDDRGYGYTF. DNA for the CDR3: TGCGCCAGCAGCCAGGATGACAGGGGCTATGGCTACACCTTC.

V usage is TRBV6-5 and J usage is TRBJ1-6; D uncertain. Per the germline V gene, CDR1 is MNHEY and CDR2 is SVGAGI. V lost 3 bases and J 7 bases, leaving 7 bases between the germline ends. CDR3 length equals 13 residues. The CDR3 DNA reads TGTGCCAGCAGTTATGACGGGAATTCACCCCTCCACTTT. Protein product: CASSYDGNSPLHF.

DNA of the CDR3: TGTGCCAGCTCACGTGGGACTAGAGATACGCAGTATTTT. This gives the protein CASSRGTRDTQYF. The rearrangement joins TRBV18 to TRBJ2-3; 8 nucleotides line up with TRBD2. This CDR3 region has 13 residues. Germline V gene data show CDR1 as KGHSH and CDR2 as LQKENI. V gave up 4 bases and J gave up 5 bases; unmatched junction bases: 2.

This clone was seen a handful of times. J is TRBJ2-3 and V is TRBV10-2; the match to TRBD2 covers 11 bases. The CDR3 is 18 residues long. Germline CDR1 and CDR2: WSHSY and SAAADI. V lost 2 bases, J lost 4 bases, and 11 bases stayed unmatched. The CDR3 DNA follows: TGCGCCAGCAGTGAGGCGGGAACTAGCGGGAGTTATGCAGATACGCAGTATTTT. Its translation is CASSEAGTSGSYADTQYF.